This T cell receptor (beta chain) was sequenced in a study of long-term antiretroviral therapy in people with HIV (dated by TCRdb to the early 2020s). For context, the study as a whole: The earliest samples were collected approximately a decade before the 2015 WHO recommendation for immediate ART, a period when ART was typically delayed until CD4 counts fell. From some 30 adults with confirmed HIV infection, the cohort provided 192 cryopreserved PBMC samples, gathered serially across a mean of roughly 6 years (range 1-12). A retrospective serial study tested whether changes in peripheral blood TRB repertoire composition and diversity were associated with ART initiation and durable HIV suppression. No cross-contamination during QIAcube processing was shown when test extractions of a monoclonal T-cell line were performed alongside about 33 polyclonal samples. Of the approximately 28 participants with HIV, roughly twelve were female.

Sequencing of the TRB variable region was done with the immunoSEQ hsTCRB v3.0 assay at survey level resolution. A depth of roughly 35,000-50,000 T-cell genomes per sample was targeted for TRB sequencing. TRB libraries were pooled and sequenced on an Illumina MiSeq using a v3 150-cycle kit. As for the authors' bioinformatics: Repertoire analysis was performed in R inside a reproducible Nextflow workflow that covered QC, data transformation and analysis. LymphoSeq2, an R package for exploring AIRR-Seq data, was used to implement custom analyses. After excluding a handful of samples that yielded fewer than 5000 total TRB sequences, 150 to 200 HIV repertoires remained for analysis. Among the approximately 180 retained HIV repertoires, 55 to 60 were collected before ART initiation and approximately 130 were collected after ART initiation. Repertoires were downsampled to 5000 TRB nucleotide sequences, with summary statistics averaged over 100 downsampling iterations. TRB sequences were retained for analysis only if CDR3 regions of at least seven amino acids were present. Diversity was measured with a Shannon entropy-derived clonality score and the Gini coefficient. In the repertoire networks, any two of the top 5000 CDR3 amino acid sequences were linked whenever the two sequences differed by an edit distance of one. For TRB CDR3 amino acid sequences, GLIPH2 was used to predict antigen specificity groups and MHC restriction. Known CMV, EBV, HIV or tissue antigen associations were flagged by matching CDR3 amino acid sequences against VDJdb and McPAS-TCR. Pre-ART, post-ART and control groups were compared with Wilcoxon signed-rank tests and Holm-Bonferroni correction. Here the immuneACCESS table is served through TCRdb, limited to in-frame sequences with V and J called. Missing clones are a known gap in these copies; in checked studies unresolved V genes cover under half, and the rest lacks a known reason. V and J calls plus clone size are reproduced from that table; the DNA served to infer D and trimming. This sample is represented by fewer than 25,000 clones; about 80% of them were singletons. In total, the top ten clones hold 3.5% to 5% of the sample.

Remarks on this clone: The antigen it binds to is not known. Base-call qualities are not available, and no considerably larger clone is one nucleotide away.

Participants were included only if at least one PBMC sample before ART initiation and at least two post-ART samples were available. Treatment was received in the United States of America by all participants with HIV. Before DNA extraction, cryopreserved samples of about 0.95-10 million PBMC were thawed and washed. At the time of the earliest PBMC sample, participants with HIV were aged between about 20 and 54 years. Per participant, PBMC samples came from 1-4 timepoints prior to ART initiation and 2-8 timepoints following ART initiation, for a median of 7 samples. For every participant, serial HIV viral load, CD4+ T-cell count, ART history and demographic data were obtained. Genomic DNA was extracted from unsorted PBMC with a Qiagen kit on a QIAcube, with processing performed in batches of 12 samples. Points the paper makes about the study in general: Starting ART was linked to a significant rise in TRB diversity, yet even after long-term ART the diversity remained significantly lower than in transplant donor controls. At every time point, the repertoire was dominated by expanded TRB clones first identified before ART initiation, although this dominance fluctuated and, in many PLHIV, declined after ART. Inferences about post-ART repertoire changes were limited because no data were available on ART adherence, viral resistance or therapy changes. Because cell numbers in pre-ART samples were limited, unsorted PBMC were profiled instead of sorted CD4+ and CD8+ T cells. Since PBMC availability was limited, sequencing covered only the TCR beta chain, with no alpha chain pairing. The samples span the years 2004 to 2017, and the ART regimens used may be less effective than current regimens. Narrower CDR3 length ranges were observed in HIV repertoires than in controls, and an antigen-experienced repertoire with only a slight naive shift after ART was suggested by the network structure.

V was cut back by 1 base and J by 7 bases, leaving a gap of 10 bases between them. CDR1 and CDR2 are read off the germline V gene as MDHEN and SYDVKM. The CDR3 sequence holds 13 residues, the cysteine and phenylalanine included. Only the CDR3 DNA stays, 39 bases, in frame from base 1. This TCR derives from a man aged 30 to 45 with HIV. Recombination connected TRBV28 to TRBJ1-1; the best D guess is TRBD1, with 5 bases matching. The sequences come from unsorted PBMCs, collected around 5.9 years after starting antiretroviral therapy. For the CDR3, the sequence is CASSLSVTVEAFF. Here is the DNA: TGTGCCAGCAGTTTATCGGTGACAGTTGAAGCTTTCTTT.